These 18 T cell receptor beta chains were sequenced from one sample in a study of control samples from healthy donors and cancer patients (dated by TCRdb to 2020 to 2022). The method was the immunoSEQ multiplex PCR assay. Sourced from immuneACCESS, this table was stored by TCRdb with only in-frame sequences that have V and J called. A share of the clones is absent; for the studies checked, an unresolved V gene accounts for under half, and the remainder has no known explanation. The sample table contains around 100,000 clones; only one count was recorded for about 90% of them. Approximately 20% of the sample rests with the top ten. Material for sequencing was blood. All receptors come from a woman between 45 and 65 years old in good health.

The chain couples TRBV7-9 to TRBJ2-1; 7 positions agree with TRBD2. The V segment lost 4 bases and the J segment 5 bases; nucleotides outside the gene matches: 2. Germline CDR1 reads SEHNR; CDR2 reads FQNEAQ (reference sequence). The CDR3 contains 13 residues. CDR3: CASSWRENNEQFF. The CDR3 DNA sequence: TGTGCCAGCAGCTGGCGGGAGAACAATGAGCAGTTCTTC.

CDR3 sequence reads: CASSRDIYYEQYV. The CDR3 DNA reads TGTGCCAGCTCACGCGACATTTACTACGAGCAGTACGTC. This chain joins TRBV18 and TRBJ2-7, with D unclear. The CDR3 sequence is 13 residues long. Trimming pared 4 bases from V and 3 bases from J, leaving 10 bases between. Germline lookup yields CDR1 KGHSH and CDR2 LQKENI.

The genes are TRBV19 and TRBJ2-3; 9 positions match TRBD2. CDR3 size: 16 residues. Germline CDR1 and CDR2: LNHDA and SQIVND (reference sequence). The trim removed 0 bases at V and 3 bases at J, leaving 4 bases unmatched. The CDR3 spells CASSIDRLAETDTQYF. In nucleotides, the CDR3 is TGTGCCAGTAGTATAGATAGACTAGCGGAAACAGATACGCAGTATTTT. The variable domain in full, completed from reference TRBV19 and TRBJ2-3, reads DGGITQSPKYLFRKEGQNVTLSCEQNLNHDAMYWYRQDPGQGLRLIYYSQIVNDFQKGDIAEGYSVSREKKESFPLTVTSAQKNPTAFYLCASSIDRLAETDTQYFGPGTRLTVL.

The chain employs TRBV7-9 and TRBJ1-2, with D unresolved. There are 14 residues in the CDR3. Trimming took 1 base from V and 8 from J, leaving 14 bases between them. The germline V gene has CDR1 SEHNR and CDR2 FQNEAQ (reference sequence). For the CDR3, the DNA is TGTGCCAGCAGCTTAGTTCAACAAGTGAAAGGCTACACCTTC. Translation: CASSLVQQVKGYTF.

The DNA for the CDR3 is TGTGCCAGTACAGACCCCAGGGTACTCACTTACAATGAGCAGTTCTTC. Its protein is CASTDPRVLTYNEQFF. V gene TRBV28 combines with J gene TRBJ2-1; D might be TRBD1 (5 bases). Deletions cut 9 bases from V and 4 bases from J, with 22 bases between. In germline, CDR1 is MDHEN, CDR2 SYDVKM. The CDR3 spans 16 residues.

The chain combines TRBV15 with TRBJ2-1, with D perhaps TRBD1 or TRBD2 (5 bases each). The ends were cut back, 3 bases at V and 8 bases at J, with 8 bases in the middle. Germline V lookup: CDR1 LNHNV, CDR2 YYDKDF (reference sequence). CDR3 length equals 12 residues. The CDR3 here is CATSRGDDEQFF. CDR3 bases: TGTGCCACCAGCAGGGGGGACGATGAGCAGTTCTTC. Full variable domain (outside the CDR3, taken from reference TRBV15 and TRBJ2-1): DAMVIQNPRYQVTQFGKPVTLSCSQTLNHNVMYWYQQKSSQAPKLLFHYYDKDFNNEADTPDNFQSRRPNTSFCFLDIRSPGLGDTAMYLCATSRGDDEQFFGPGTRLTVL.

The J gene is TRBJ1-2, the V gene TRBV11-2; no clear D. This CDR3 has 13 residues. Germline assignment: CDR1 SGHAT and CDR2 FQNNGV. Trimming pared 1 base from V and 5 bases from J, leaving 8 bases between. Written as DNA, the CDR3 is TGTGCCAGCAGCTTAGGGGTCCAATATGGCTACACCTTC. Amino acids: CASSLGVQYGYTF. The full variable domain, completed using reference TRBV11-2 and TRBJ1-2, is EAGVAQSPRYKIIEKRQSVAFWCNPISGHATLYWYQQILGQGPKLLIQFQNNGVVDDSQLPKDRFSAERLKGVDSTLKIQPAKLEDSAVYLCASSLGVQYGYTFGSGTRLTVV.

This chain joins TRBV24-1 and TRBJ2-5; D is perhaps TRBD1 (5 bases). This CDR3 is built from 13 residues. In germline, CDR1 is KGHDR, CDR2 SFDVKD. The V end was cut by 3 bases, the J end by 2 bases, with 6 bases between. CDR3 region: CATSDTGQETQYF. The CDR3 nucleotides read TGTGCCACCAGTGATACAGGACAAGAGACCCAGTACTTC.

DNA of the CDR3: TGTGCCAGCAGCCAAATTGGGGACCAGCCCCAGCATTTT. Amino acids: CASSQIGDQPQHF. The V and J genes are TRBV14 and TRBJ1-5; possible D gene TRBD1, 5 bases. The germline V gene has CDR1 SGHDN and CDR2 FVKESK. The CDR3 extends over 13 amino acids. V was trimmed by 2 bases and J by 7 bases, leaving 9 bases between them.

This clone was detected only once. Written as DNA, the CDR3 is TGCGCCAGCAGCTTCTGGACAGGGGGAAATGGAAACACCATATATTTT. Translating gives CASSFWTGGNGNTIYF. The chain is built from TRBV5-1 and TRBJ1-3; 10 nucleotides match TRBD1. The V gene end was trimmed by 2 bases and the J gene end by 3 bases; junction bases not matched to a gene: 5. Germline CDR1 reads SGHRS; CDR2 reads YFSETQ. The length of the CDR3 is 16 residues.

The rearrangement joins TRBV5-4 to TRBJ2-1, with 7 bases aligning to TRBD2. CDR1 is SGHNT, CDR2 YYREEE, per germline (reference sequence). Trimming removed 3 bases from V and 4 bases from J; junction bases left unmatched: 1. The CDR3 loop spans 13 amino acids. Written as DNA, the CDR3 is TGTGCCAGCAGCTGGACTAGATACAATGAGCAGTTCTTC. Translated: CASSWTRYNEQFF.

This clone was seen a few times. The rearrangement joins TRBV29-1 to TRBJ1-5; D unclear. Looked up from germline, CDR1 is SQVTM and CDR2 is ANQGSEA. The V and J ends lost 5 bases and 0 bases respectively, with 17 bases between them. This CDR3 is built from 16 residues. DNA for the CDR3: TGCAGCGTTCGGGAGGGTGGGCCGCTTAGCAATCAGCCCCAGCATTTT. This gives the protein CSVREGGPLSNQPQHF.

This sequence joins TRBV5-6 and TRBJ2-3; D ambiguous. Per the germline V gene, CDR1 is SGHDT and CDR2 is YYEEEE. The CDR3 sequence is 13 residues long. With 0 bases removed from V and 4 bases from J, the gap between germline ends came to 6 bases. The CDR3 reads CASSLGQADTQYF. CDR3 DNA sequence: TGTGCCAGCAGCTTGGGGCAGGCAGATACGCAGTATTTT.

The V and J genes are TRBV6-5 and TRBJ1-2; a possible D gene is TRBD1 (5 bases). V was cut by 2 bases and J by 9 bases, with 22 bases left in between. Germline CDR1 reads MNHEY; CDR2 reads SVGAGI. This CDR3 has 16 residues. CDR3 region: CASSYNPVAGLISYTF. CDR3 nucleotides: TGTGCCAGCAGTTACAATCCAGTCGCAGGGTTGATAAGCTACACCTTC.

This chain uses TRBV12-3 or TRBV12-4 with TRBJ1-2; D unresolved. The CDR3 length is 13 residues. The V gene lost 3 bases and the J gene lost 7 bases, with 12 bases spanning the gap. The CDR3 DNA is TGTGCCAGCAGTTTCCAGTCTAGCTCTGGCTACACCTTC. It is translated as CASSFQSSSGYTF.

The chain carries TRBV10-2 and TRBJ2-7; 7 nucleotides align to TRBD2. CDR1 WSHSY and CDR2 SAAADI come from the germline V gene. This CDR3 is built from 15 residues. Germline trimming cut 2 bases from V and 0 bases from J; bases unmatched to any gene: 4. The CDR3 is CASSEPSGPSYEQYV. The CDR3 DNA follows: TGCGCCAGCAGTGAGCCTAGCGGCCCCTCCTACGAGCAGTACGTC.

This chain links TRBV27 with TRBJ1-6; no reliable D call. Per germline, CDR1 MNHEY and CDR2 SMNVEV (reference sequence). V was clipped by 5 bases and J by 10 bases, with 21 bases between them. CDR3 length equals 16 residues. CDR3 DNA: TGTGCCAGCAGTCGAATACTACCGGGCCCGGGATCACCCCTCCACTTT. This gives the protein CASSRILPGPGSPLHF.

The chain couples TRBV21-1 to TRBJ2-5. TRBV21-1 is flagged as a pseudogene. The CDR3 loop spans 18 amino acids. The CDR3 region has the DNA TGTGCCAGCAGCAAAGTTCTTAGCCAAGGGCCCTTCCAAGAGACCCAGTACTTC. Translated: CASSKVLSQGPFQETQYF.